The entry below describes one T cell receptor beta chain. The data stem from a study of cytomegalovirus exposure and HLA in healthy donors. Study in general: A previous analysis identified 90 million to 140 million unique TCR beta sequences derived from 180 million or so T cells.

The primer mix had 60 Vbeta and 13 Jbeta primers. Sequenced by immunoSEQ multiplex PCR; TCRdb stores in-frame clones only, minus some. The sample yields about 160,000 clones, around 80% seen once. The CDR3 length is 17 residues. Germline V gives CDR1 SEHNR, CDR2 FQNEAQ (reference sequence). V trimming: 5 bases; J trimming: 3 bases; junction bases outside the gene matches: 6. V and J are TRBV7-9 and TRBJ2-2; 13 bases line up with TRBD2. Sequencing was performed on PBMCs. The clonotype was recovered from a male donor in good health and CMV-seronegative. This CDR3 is CASSTRGTSGDTGELFF. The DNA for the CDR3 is TGTGCCAGCAGCACACGGGGGACTAGCGGGGACACCGGGGAGCTGTTTTTT.